This T cell receptor beta chain came from a study of a mutant IDH1 vaccine in newly diagnosed glioma. Study-wide context: Before enrollment, the patients had been treated with radiotherapy alone, temozolomide alone, or both together. Most of them had received both.

J lost 6 bases, V lost 5 bases, and 4 bases had no gene match. The CDR3 sequence is 14 residues long. CDR1 and CDR2 (germline): SNHLY, FYNNEI. As concerns this clone: Its antigen is not identified.

Produced via immunoSEQ multiplex PCR; TCRdb's table is partial and in-frame only. This sample has approximately 50,000 clones, with 80% to 90% found just once. Findings and limits, study-wide: Seemingly, pseudoprogression had no relation to changes in the top peripheral T cell clonotypes.

Time point of the sample: week 23, last vaccination. The study gave 300 ug of mutant IDH1 20-mer peptide per vaccine dose, with topical imiquimod. The receptor was isolated from a man in his forties with glioma. Here the sequenced sample was PBMCs, taken from a glioma patient whose treatment included an IDH1 peptide vaccine. The chain has TRBV2 and TRBJ1-4; TRBD1 matches 9 bases. CDR3 protein: CASSSDRGDEKLFF. The DNA for the CDR3 is TGTGCCAGCAGTTCCGACAGGGGGGATGAAAAACTGTTTTTT.